This T cell receptor (beta chain) was recorded in a study of blood T cells in healthy people across ages. Germline V gene sequence: CDR1 MDHEN, CDR2 SYDVKM. Trimming cost V 4 bases and J 7 bases, with 16 bases left between them. CDR3 length equals 15 residues. For the second PCR, which ran for 7 to 11 cycles, a sample-barcoded 5' primer and a J-beta primer mix were used. One entry per CDR3 protein, called by TCRdb with MiXCR from the 5' RACE reads. The table has around 1,000,000 distinct CDR3 sequences, around 27% seen once. A few counts support this clonotype. These data were likewise used in another study, on T cells of mothers and their children. That work adds: Unrelated mother-child pairs always had slightly, but never significantly, lower normalized overlap than related pairs. The analysis detected no persistent microchimeric T cell clones.

The chain links TRBV28 to TRBJ1-4; D is ambiguous. This clonotype was sampled from a girl aged 2-10 years in good health. Sequencing input: blood. CDR3 in amino acids: CASSSPGEGTEKLFF. As DNA, the CDR3 is TGTGCCAGCAGTTCCCCCGGGGAGGGTACTGAAAAACTGTTTTTT. Supplemented by reference TRBV28 and TRBJ1-4, the full variable domain reads DVKVTQSSRYLVKRTGEKVFLECVQDMDHENMFWYRQDPGLGLRLIYFSYDVKMKEKGDIPEGYSVSREKKERFSLILESASTNQTSMYLCASSSPGEGTEKLFFGSGTQLSVL.